This T cell receptor beta chain came from a study of shared clonotypes between healthy human individuals (dated by TCRdb to the early 2020s). With respect to the entire study: The cohort comprised a couple of women and a few men aged 18 to 49 years. Between about 0.94 and 8.9 billion PBMCs per donor were obtained by leukapheresis. For each donor, three plates each were used for CD4 naive and CD4 memory, two plates were used for CD8 naive, and one plate was used for CD8 memory. Libraries were prepared and TCR repertoires were sequenced by different laboratories using diverse techniques, in order to increase sequencing depth and limit assay-specific biases. To estimate repertoire size and how much clonotypes are shared between individuals, the study performed deep sequencing of blood TCR repertoires from a handful of healthy adults.

From its cysteine to its phenylalanine, the CDR3 spans 13 amino acids. Just the 39-base CDR3 DNA is kept, in frame starting at base 1. Reading the germline V gene (reference sequence) gives CDR1 SEHNR and CDR2 FQNEAQ. V and J are truncated by 9 bases and 3 bases respectively, leaving an intervening sequence of 14 bases. TCR CDR3 regions were amplified from genomic DNA by multiplex PCR using the deep immunoSEQ assay. Extracted genomic DNA from each cell subset was distributed evenly across all wells of several immunoSEQ 96-well plates, and each plate was treated as a replicate. For sorted subsets, each replicate PCR was loaded with roughly 0.2 ug genomic DNA, equivalent to about 33,000 T cell genomes. The purified libraries were quantified using a Qubit 3.0 fluorometer, sized with a Bioanalyzer 2100, and then quantified again using the KAPA Library Quantification kit. Every immunoSEQ 96-well plate was sequenced on a separate single-read 150-cycle Illumina NextSeq 550 flow cell. As for how the authors treated the data: Because the immunoSEQ output included only junctional sequences and no quality scores, the filtering could not be the same as the filtering used for full-length reads. To assign V/J genes and CDR3, sequences were annotated against IMGT germline references using PyIR, a Python wrapper for IgBLAST v1.9. Reads were filtered out if the reads had weak V/J assignments (E-value above 1e-6), no CDR3, stop codons, out-of-frame junctions, or ambiguous translated residues. V3J clonotypes were defined as sequences sharing an identical inferred V gene, J gene, and CDR3 amino acid sequence. Percentage overlap between repertoires was calculated by dividing the number of shared unique clonotypes by the size of the smaller repertoire. Repertoire richness was assessed with RTK rarefaction, the Chao1 estimator, and Recon v2.1 estimates of unobserved clonotypes. OLGA was used to compute generation probabilities for all TCRbeta clonotypes that the gDNA method yielded from a handful of donors. TCRdb mirrors the immuneACCESS table, restricted to in-frame sequences. Some clones are absent from its copies; in checked studies, under half trace to an unresolved V gene, and the reason for the others is unknown. V, J and clone size derive from that table, while D and trimming were established from the DNA sequence. The sample data list 2 million to 2.5 million clones, and about 92% of these were observed just once. The ten largest clones add up to 0.3% to 0.4% of the sample.

The donors were healthy, HIV-negative adults with no recently reported acute infections or vaccinations. Every donor was a Caucasian adult living in Nashville, Tennessee, USA. CD4+ T cells were enriched by magnetic negative selection, after which naive cells were positively selected on CD45RA and the negative fraction was taken as the memory subset. Blood was obtained by leukapheresis, after which PBMCs were separated by Ficoll-Histopaque density gradient centrifugation and cryopreserved in liquid nitrogen vapor phase. Analytical flow cytometry was used to check the purity and quantity of each magnetically sorted T cell population. Each sorted fraction had its genomic DNA isolated and then quantified by UV absorbance on a Nanodrop 2000c. Points on this clone: Its antigen remains undetermined. No much larger clone exists at a distance of one base, and base qualities are not known.

The paper as a whole reports these results and caveats: Sampling was limited to blood, and TCR repertoires in tissue likely differ from TCR repertoires in blood. About 5% of naive CD4, 3% to 3.5% of naive CD8, roughly 2.4% of memory CD4, and over 0.35% of memory CD8 clonotypes were shared across four donors. Based on pairwise subsampling, the degree of clonotype sharing among donors was expected to be affected by sequencing depth. Even with the large sequencing depth, rarefaction of the sorted-subset datasets indicated that sequencing was incomplete. Higher generation probabilities were observed for clonotypes shared by all four sorted-subset donors than for non-shared clonotypes. Naive subsets generally had larger estimated clonotype richness than memory subsets. The genetic and exposure-history diversity represented was limited by the small number of donors.

The sample taken for sequencing was naive CD4+ T cells from PBMCs. What the cell subset or site label conveys for this sample: CD45RA+ positively selected. The chain links TRBV7-9 with TRBJ1-2; the D segment cannot be called with confidence. This TCR derives from a man aged 18-30 years in good health. Some clones in this sample may be carry-over from other donors' samples. The bases are TGTGCCAGTCCCCCTATGACGGACTATGGCTACACCTTC. Protein translation: CASPPMTDYGYTF.